This T cell receptor beta chain derives from a study of T cell responses to AZD1222 COVID-19 vaccine. On this clone: Its antigen is as yet unknown.

CDR3 size: 12 residues. Libraries were prepared by immunoSEQ multiplex PCR; TCRdb keeps only in-frame clonotypes and omits some of them. The repertoire consists of 130,000 to 150,000 clones, with 89% occurring once and the leading ten covering approximately 1.8%. General study findings and limits: Researchers took repertoire samples only after the peak T cell response had come. Two doses of AZD1222 preceded a rise in Spike-specific TCR breadth and depth.

The chain joins TRBV12-2 to TRBJ1-5. TRBV12-2 is noted as a pseudogene. This clonotype was sampled from an adult who received the AZD1222 COVID-19 vaccine. The specimen comprised peripheral blood, sampled 28 days after the second AZD1222 dose. The chain's CDR3 is CPRRGKDQPQHF. In nucleotides, the CDR3 is TGCCCCAGGCGGGGTAAGGATCAGCCCCAGCATTTT.